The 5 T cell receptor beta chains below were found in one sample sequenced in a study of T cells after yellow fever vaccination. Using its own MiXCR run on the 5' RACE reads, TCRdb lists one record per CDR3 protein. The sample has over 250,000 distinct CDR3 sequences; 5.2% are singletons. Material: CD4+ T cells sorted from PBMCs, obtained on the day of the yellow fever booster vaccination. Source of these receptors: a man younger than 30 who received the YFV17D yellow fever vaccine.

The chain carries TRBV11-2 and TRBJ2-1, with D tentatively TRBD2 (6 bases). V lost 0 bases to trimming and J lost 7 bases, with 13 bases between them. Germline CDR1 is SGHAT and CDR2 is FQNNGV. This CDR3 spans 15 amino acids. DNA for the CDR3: TGTGCCAGCAGCTTAGATCCCGGGGGTAGGAATGAGCAGTTCTTC. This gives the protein CASSLDPGGRNEQFF.

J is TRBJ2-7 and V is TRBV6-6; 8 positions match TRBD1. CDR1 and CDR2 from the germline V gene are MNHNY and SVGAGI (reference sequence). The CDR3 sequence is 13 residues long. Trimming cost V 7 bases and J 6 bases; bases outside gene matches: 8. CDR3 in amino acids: CASNGQGAREQYV. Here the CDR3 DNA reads TGTGCCAGCAATGGCCAGGGGGCACGCGAGCAGTACGTC.

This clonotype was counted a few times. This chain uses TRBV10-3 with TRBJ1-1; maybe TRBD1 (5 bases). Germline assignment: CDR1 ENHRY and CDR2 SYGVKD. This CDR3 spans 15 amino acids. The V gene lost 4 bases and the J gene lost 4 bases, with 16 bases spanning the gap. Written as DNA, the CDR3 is TGTGCCATCAGTGTCGGGGCGTGGGGATTCACTGAAGCTTTCTTT. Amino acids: CAISVGAWGFTEAFF.

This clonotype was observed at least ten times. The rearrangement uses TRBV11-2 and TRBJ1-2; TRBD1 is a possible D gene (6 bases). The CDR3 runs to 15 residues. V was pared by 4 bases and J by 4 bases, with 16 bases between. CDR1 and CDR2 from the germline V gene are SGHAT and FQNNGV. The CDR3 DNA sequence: TGTGCCAGCAGCTCGAACAGGGATTCCCTCTATGGCTACACCTTC. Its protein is CASSSNRDSLYGYTF.

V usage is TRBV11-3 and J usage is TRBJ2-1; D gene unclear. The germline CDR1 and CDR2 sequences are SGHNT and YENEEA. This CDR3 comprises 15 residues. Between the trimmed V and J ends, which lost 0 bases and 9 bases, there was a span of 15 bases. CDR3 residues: CASSLDVASTPEQFF. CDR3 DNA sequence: TGTGCCAGCAGCTTAGATGTGGCCAGTACCCCTGAGCAGTTCTTC.